This note documents a single T cell receptor (beta chain) sequence. Its antigen is not identified. The CDR3 does not close with the conserved phenylalanine or tryptophan, likely indicating a read error. These data are taken from a study of T-cell memory formation after mild COVID-19. Study findings and constraints: For second-wave clones that peaked at day 37, SARS-CoV-2 specificity went unverified. Pre-infection memory contained some responding clones, which suggested that cross-reactive memory had joined.

TCRdb processed the 5' RACE reads anew with MiXCR; each CDR3 protein has one entry. The data contain 530,000 or so distinct CDR3 sequences, around a sixth of them singletons. The V end was cut by 3 bases, the J end by 0 bases, with 9 bases between. The CDR3 covers 15 residues. The sequence derives from an adult woman who had mild COVID-19 (a few samples of this study predate the infection). Cell type and time point are not known. This rearrangement joins TRBV12-3 or TRBV12-4 to TRBJ2-4, with D perhaps matching TRBD2 (5 bases). Sequenced material: PBMCs or a T cell subset sorted from them (not recorded which). This chain's CDR3 is CASSFLGLAKNIQYL. In nucleotides, the CDR3 is TGTGCCAGCAGTTTCTTAGGACTAGCCAAAAACATTCAGTACCTC.